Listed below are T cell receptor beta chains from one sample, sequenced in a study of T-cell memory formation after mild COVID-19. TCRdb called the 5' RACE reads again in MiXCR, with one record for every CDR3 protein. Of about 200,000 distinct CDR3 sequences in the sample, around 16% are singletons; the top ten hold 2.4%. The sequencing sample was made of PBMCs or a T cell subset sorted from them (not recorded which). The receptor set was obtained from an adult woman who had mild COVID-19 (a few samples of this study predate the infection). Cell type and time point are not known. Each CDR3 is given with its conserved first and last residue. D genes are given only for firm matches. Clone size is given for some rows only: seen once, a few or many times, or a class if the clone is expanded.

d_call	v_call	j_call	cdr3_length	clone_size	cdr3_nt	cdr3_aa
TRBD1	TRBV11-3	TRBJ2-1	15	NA	TGTGCCAGCAGCACTGGACAGGGGGCTTACAATGAGCAGTTCTTC	CASSTGQGAYNEQFF
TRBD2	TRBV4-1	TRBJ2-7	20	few	TGCGCCAGCAGCCAAGATCTTTGGGAGGCTGTAGCGGGAGTCTCCTACGAGCAGTACTTC	CASSQDLWEAVAGVSYEQYF
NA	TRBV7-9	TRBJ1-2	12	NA	TGTGCCAGCAGCTTAGGTAGCAGGGGCTACACCTTC	CASSLGSRGYTF
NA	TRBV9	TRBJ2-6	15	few	TGTGCCAGCAGCGTAGGAGTGGCTGGGGCCAACGTCCTGACTTTC	CASSVGVAGANVLTF
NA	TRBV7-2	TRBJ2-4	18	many	TGTGCCAGCAGCTTATTGCCGAAACTCGACCTAGCCAAAAACATTCAGTACTTC	CASSLLPKLDLAKNIQYF
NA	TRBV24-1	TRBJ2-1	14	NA	TGTGCCACCAGTCCCCAGGGGAGTTACAATGAGCAGTTCTTC	CATSPQGSYNEQFF
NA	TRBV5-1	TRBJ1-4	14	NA	TGCGCCAGCCGCCAACAGCCAACTAATGAAAAACTGTTTTTT	CASRQQPTNEKLFF
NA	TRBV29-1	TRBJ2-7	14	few	TGCAGCGTGGAGGCAGGGGACCCTTTCTCCGAGCAGTACTTC	CSVEAGDPFSEQYF
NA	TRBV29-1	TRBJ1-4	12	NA	TGCAGCGCGTACCAGACTAATGAAAAACTGTTTTTT	CSAYQTNEKLFF
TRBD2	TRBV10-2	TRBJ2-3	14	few	TGCGCCAGCAGGGAAGCGGGAGGGGCAGATACGCAGTATTTT	CASREAGGADTQYF
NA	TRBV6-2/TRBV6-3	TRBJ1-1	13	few	TGTGCCAGCCGCGGGTCAGCGAACACTGAAGCTTTCTTT	CASRGSANTEAFF
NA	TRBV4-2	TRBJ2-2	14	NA	TGTGCCAGCAGCCAGGACTACGGGACCGGGGAGCTGTTTTTT	CASSQDYGTGELFF
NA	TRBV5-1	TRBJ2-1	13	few	TGCGCCAGCAGTATAGTCCCCTACAATGAGCAGTTCTTC	CASSIVPYNEQFF
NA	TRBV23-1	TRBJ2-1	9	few	TGCGCCAGGTACGATGAGCAGTTCTTC	CARYDEQFF
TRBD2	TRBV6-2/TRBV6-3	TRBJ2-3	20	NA	TGTGCCAGCAGTTACTCGACCGGGACTAGCGAGGGGGGCAGCACAGATACGCAGTATTTT	CASSYSTGTSEGGSTDTQYF
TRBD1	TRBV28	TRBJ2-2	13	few	TGTGCCAGCAGGAGACAGGGGACCGGGGAGCTGTTTTTT	CASRRQGTGELFF
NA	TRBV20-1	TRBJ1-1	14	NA	TGCAGTGCTACTCGGGATTGGGTGAACACTGAAGCTTTCTTT	CSATRDWVNTEAFF
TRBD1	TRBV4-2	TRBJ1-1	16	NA	TGTGCCAGCAGCCAAGATAACAGGGGGCCCGTCACTGAAGCTTTCTTT	CASSQDNRGPVTEAFF
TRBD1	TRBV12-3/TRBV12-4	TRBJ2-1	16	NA	TGTGCCAGCAGTTTATGGGACAGGGGGCTATACAATGAGCAGTTCTTC	CASSLWDRGLYNEQFF
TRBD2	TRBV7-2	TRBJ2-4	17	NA	TGTGCCAGCAGCCCCAATGGACTAGCGGGAGGGAGGAGCATTCAGTACTTC	CASSPNGLAGGRSIQYF
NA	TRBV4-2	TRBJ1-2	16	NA	TGTGCCAGCAGCCAAGATACCGGGACCAGGGTCTATGGCTACACCTTC	CASSQDTGTRVYGYTF
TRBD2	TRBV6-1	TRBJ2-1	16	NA	TGTGCCAGCAGTGAAGCGAGGACTAGGTCCTACAATGAGCAGTTCTTC	CASSEARTRSYNEQFF
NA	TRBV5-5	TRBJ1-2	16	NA	TGTGCCAGCAGCTTGGCCAATGGGGTTACTAACTATGGCTACACCTTC	CASSLANGVTNYGYTF
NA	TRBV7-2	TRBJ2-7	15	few	TGTGCCAGCAGCTTAGAGATGGGAGAACCCTACGAGCAGTACTTC	CASSLEMGEPYEQYF
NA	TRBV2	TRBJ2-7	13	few	TGTGCCAGCAGTGGACGGGGTGGATACGAGCAGTACTTC	CASSGRGGYEQYF
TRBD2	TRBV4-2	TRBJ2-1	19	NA	TGTGCCAGCAGCCAAGATTTTGGAGGGAGGGACCGTTGGGTCAATGAGCAGTTCTTC	CASSQDFGGRDRWVNEQFF
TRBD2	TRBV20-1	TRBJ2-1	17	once	TGCAGTGCTAGAGATCCCCGAACTAGCGGAGTCTACAATGAGCAGTTCTTC	CSARDPRTSGVYNEQFF
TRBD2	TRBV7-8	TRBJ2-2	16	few	TGTGCCAGCAGCCGATCGGCGGGGGTAAACACCGGGGAGCTGTTTTTT	CASSRSAGVNTGELFF
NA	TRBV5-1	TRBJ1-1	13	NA	TGCGCCAGCAGCTTGGAGGGACACGCTGAAGCTTTCTTT	CASSLEGHAEAFF
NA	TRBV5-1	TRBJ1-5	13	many	TGCGCCAGCAGTTCTGCGCCGGGCCAGCCCCAGCATTTT	CASSSAPGQPQHF
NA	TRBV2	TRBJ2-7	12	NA	TGTGCCAGCCTCCGGGGCTCCTACGAGCAGTACTTC	CASLRGSYEQYF
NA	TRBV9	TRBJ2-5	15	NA	TGTGCCAGCCGCGCCTCAGGGGGGCACAGCCAGACCCAGTACTTC	CASRASGGHSQTQYF
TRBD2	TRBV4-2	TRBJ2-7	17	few	TGTGCCAGCAGCCAAGGGAATCGGTATCGGGGGGGCTACGAGCAGTACTTC	CASSQGNRYRGGYEQYF
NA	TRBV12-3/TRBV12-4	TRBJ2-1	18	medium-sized	TGTGCCAGCCACTTCGATACCCGGGGAGTCAGCTCCTACAATGAGCAGTTCTTC	CASHFDTRGVSSYNEQFF
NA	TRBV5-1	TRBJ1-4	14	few	TGCGCCAGCAGCTTGGGGCAGGGAAGTGAAAAACTGTTTTTT	CASSLGQGSEKLFF
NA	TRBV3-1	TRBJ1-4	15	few	TGTGCCAGCAGCCAAGATTGGGGAACTAATGAAAAACTGTTTTTT	CASSQDWGTNEKLFF
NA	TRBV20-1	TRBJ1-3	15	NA	TGCAGTGCTCCCCCCTTTGCAGGCTCTGGAAACACCATATATTTT	CSAPPFAGSGNTIYF
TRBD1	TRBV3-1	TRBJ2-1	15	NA	TGTGCCAGCAGCCCCCAATCAGGGGGCTGGAATGAGCAGTTCTTC	CASSPQSGGWNEQFF
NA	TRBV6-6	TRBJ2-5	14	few	TGTGCCAGCAGTTACAGCCGGGGAGTAGAGACCCAGTACTTC	CASSYSRGVETQYF
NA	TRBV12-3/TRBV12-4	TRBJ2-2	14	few	TGTGCCAGCAGTCTAACAGGGAGCACCGGGGAGCTGTTTTTT	CASSLTGSTGELFF
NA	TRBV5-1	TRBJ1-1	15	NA	TGCGCCAGCAGCCTGACAGGAAGGGGGAACACTGAAGCTTTCTTT	CASSLTGRGNTEAFF
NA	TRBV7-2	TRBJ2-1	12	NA	TGTGCCAGCAGCCAGGACAGTGGGGTGCAGTTCTTC	CASSQDSGVQFF
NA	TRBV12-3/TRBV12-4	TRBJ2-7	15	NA	TGTGCCAGCAGTCCCTTTCGCAGAACTGTCTACGAGCAGTACTTC	CASSPFRRTVYEQYF
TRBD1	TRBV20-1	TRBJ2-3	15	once	TGCAGTGCTACCCCCGGGACAGGGGGCACAGATACGCAGTATTTT	CSATPGTGGTDTQYF
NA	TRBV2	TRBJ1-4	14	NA	TGTGCCAGCACTCTAGGGGGTGTTAATGAAAAACTGTTTTTT	CASTLGGVNEKLFF
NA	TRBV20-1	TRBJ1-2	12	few	TGCAGTGCTCCCGTATATAACTATGGCTACACCTTC	CSAPVYNYGYTF
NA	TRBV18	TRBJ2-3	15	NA	TGTGCCAGCTCACCGGGCACCCTTCGCACAGATACGCAGTATTTT	CASSPGTLRTDTQYF
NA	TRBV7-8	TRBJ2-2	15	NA	TGTGCCAGCAGCTCCGGACACCTGAACACCGGGGAGCTGTTTTTT	CASSSGHLNTGELFF
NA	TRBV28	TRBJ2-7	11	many	TGTGCCAGCAGTTACAGGGTCGAGCAGTACTTC	CASSYRVEQYF
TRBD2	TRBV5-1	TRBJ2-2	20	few	TGCGCCAGCAGCTTGGAAGCCCGCCGAGCACTAGCGGCGAACACCGGGGAGCTGTTTTTT	CASSLEARRALAANTGELFF
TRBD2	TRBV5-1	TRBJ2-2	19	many	TGCGCCAGCAGCTTAGCCCCTAGCGGGAGGGCCACGAACACCGGGGAGCTGTTTTTT	CASSLAPSGRATNTGELFF
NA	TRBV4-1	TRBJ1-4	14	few	TGCGCCAGCAGCCAGGTGGCAACTAATGAAAAACTGTTTTTT	CASSQVATNEKLFF
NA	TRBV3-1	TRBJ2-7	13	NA	TGTGCCAGCAGCCAAGCCTGGGGGCGGAAGCAGTACTTC	CASSQAWGRKQYF
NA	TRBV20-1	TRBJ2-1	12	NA	TGCAGTGCTAGAGGACCCCTCGGGGAGCAGTTCTTC	CSARGPLGEQFF
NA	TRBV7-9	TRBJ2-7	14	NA	TGTGCCAGCAGCTTAGAAGCAGCCTCGGGGGAGCAGTACTTC	CASSLEAASGEQYF
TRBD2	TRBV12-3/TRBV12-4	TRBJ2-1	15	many	TGTGCCAGCAGCTCACCCGGGCTAGCGGGAGGTGAGCAGTTCTTC	CASSSPGLAGGEQFF
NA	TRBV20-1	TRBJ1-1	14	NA	TGCAGTGCGCAGAAACAGGAAGCGAACACTGAAGCTTTCTTT	CSAQKQEANTEAFF
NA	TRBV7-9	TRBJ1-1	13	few	TGCGCCAGCAGCTTGGAACAGAACACTGAAGCTTTCTTT	CASSLEQNTEAFF
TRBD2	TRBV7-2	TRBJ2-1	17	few	TGTGCCAGCAGCTTAGCGAAGACTAGCGGGAGTTACAATGAGCAGTTCTTC	CASSLAKTSGSYNEQFF